Shown below are 27 T cell receptor beta chains from a single sample sequenced in a study of early T cells in non-severe SARS-CoV-2 infection. TCRdb re-derived calls from the 5' RACE reads in MiXCR, one entry per CDR3 protein. The sample includes about 90,000 distinct CDR3 sequences, approximately 15% of them seen just once. What was sequenced was whole blood. The receptor set was obtained from an adult who was a healthcare worker with PCR-confirmed SARS-CoV-2 infection or an uninfected control (not recorded which).

This clonotype was counted a few times. The CDR3 nucleotides read TGTGCCAGTAACCGGGGGTGGACAAACGGAGATACGCAGTATTTT. Protein sequence: CASNRGWTNGDTQYF. This chain uses TRBV19 with TRBJ2-3, with D possibly being TRBD2 (6 bases). Germline V gene lookup returns CDR1 LNHDA and CDR2 SQIVND (reference sequence). The V end was cut by 7 bases, the J end by 5 bases, with 19 bases between. CDR3 length equals 15 residues.

This clonotype was picked up a small number of times. The rearrangement joins TRBV5-1 to TRBJ2-1; perhaps TRBD2 as D (6 bases). Trimming took 2 bases from V and 4 from J, leaving 10 bases between them. The CDR3 is 14 residues long. From germline, CDR1 is SGHRS and CDR2 YFSETQ. The chain's CDR3 is CASSLRAGYNEQFF. The CDR3 DNA follows: TGCGCCAGCAGCTTAAGGGCGGGGTACAATGAGCAGTTCTTC.

The genes are TRBV6-5 and TRBJ2-3; 11 bases map to TRBD2. After removal of 6 bases from V and 2 bases from J, the junction contained 4 bases not matched to a gene. Germline values: CDR1 MNHEY, CDR2 SVGAGI. The CDR3 is made up of 15 amino acids. CDR3 in DNA: TGTGCCAGCAGGGGACTAGCGGAAAACACAGATACGCAGTATTTT. It codes for CASRGLAENTDTQYF.

In this sample, this clonotype turned up a few times. This chain joins TRBV9 and TRBJ1-2, with a possible D match to TRBD1 (5 bases). This CDR3 spans 11 amino acids. Looked up from germline, CDR1 is SGDLS and CDR2 is YYNGEE. The ends were cut back, 3 bases at V and 8 bases at J, with 8 bases in the middle. The CDR3 region is CASSAREGYTF. CDR3 sequence (DNA): TGTGCCAGCAGCGCCAGGGAGGGCTACACCTTC.

This chain uses TRBV20-1 with TRBJ2-7; TRBD1 aligns across 12 bases. The CDR3 is 17 amino acids. Germline-derived CDR1 and CDR2 are DFQATT and SNEGSKA (reference sequence). Trimming at V came to 2 bases and at J to 5 bases, leaving 13 bases not matched to a gene. The CDR3 sequence is CSARQRPGQGAPDEQYF. CDR3 DNA: TGCAGTGCTAGACAAAGGCCGGGACAGGGGGCACCCGACGAGCAGTACTTC.

V is TRBV6-1 and J is TRBJ2-7; D not certain. V was clipped by 7 bases and J by 4 bases, with 20 bases between them. This CDR3 contains 15 residues. Germline V gene data show CDR1 as MNHNS and CDR2 as SASEGT. CDR3 in DNA: TGTGCCAGCACCGAAGACCAACGACTTTCTTACGAGCAGTACTTC. As protein: CASTEDQRLSYEQYF.

V is TRBV27 and J is TRBJ2-1; the match to TRBD2 covers 10 bases. This CDR3 contains 17 residues. CDR1 is MNHEY and CDR2 is SMNVEV in the germline V gene (reference sequence). The V and J ends lost 7 bases and 0 bases, in that order; junction bases with no gene match: 9. The CDR3 region is CASTSRLAGRSYNEQFF. Here the CDR3 DNA reads TGTGCCAGCACTTCTCGACTAGCGGGCCGCTCCTACAATGAGCAGTTCTTC.

V gene TRBV29-1 combines with J gene TRBJ2-4, with 7 nucleotides matching TRBD2. This CDR3 comprises 16 residues. The germline CDR1 and CDR2 sequences are SQVTM and ANQGSEA. J was trimmed by 1 base and V by 2 bases; bases with no gene match: 8. In DNA, the CDR3 is TGCAGCGTTGAACCTTGGGAGGGGTCGGCCAAAAACATTCAGTACTTC. Translating it yields CSVEPWEGSAKNIQYF.

This clonotype was observed a handful of times. This chain uses TRBV6-2 or TRBV6-3 with TRBJ1-5, with D possibly TRBD1 on 5 matching bases. The CDR3 consists of 14 residues. The V gene's germline CDR1 is MNHEY and CDR2 SVGEGT. Deletions cut 2 bases from V and 2 bases from J, with 7 bases between. The CDR3 DNA reads as TGTGCCAGCAGTTACAGGGGACGCAATCAGCCCCAGCATTTT. This translates into CASSYRGRNQPQHF.

The CDR3 loop is CASAGPPIYNEQFF. CDR3 sequence (DNA): TGTGCCAGCGCAGGACCGCCCATCTACAATGAGCAGTTCTTC. The genes are TRBV11-2 and TRBJ2-1; D gene uncertain. The germline V gene encodes CDR1 SGHAT and CDR2 FQNNGV. V gave up 8 bases and J gave up 3 bases, with 14 bases separating them. The CDR3 runs 14 residues.

This clonotype was picked up a small number of times. The V gene is TRBV7-2, the J gene TRBJ1-4, with a possible D match to TRBD1 (6 bases). Per the germline V gene, CDR1 is SGHTA and CDR2 is FQGNSA. The V end was cut by 5 bases, the J end by 8 bases, with 27 bases between. This CDR3 is 18 amino acids long. CDR3 bases: TGTGCCAGCAGCCTTCTGTGGGATACTTACAGGGTCAAGGAAAAACTGTTTTTT. It specifies CASSLLWDTYRVKEKLFF.

This chain links TRBV29-1 with TRBJ1-4; D unresolved. The germline CDR1 and CDR2 sequences are SQVTM and ANQGSEA. The CDR3 has 12 amino acids. The V and J ends lost 4 bases and 5 bases respectively, with 8 bases between them. CDR3 DNA sequence: TGCAGCGTTGTGGGAGGAAATGAAAAACTGTTTTTT. Protein product: CSVVGGNEKLFF.

This clonotype was observed a few times. J is TRBJ2-7 and V is TRBV2; D possibly corresponds to TRBD1 (6 bases). CDR1 is SNHLY and CDR2 is FYNNEI in the germline V gene. The V end lost 3 bases, the J end lost 3 bases, and 15 bases lay between the germline ends. This CDR3 is 15 amino acids long. The CDR3 here is CASSEGRQDLYEQYF. CDR3 DNA: TGTGCCAGCAGTGAGGGGCGACAGGACCTCTACGAGCAGTACTTC. Combining the CDR3 with reference TRBV2 and TRBJ2-7 gives the whole variable domain EPEVTQTPSHQVTQMGQEVILRCVPISNHLYFYWYRQILGQKVEFLVSFYNNEISEKSEIFDDQFSVERPDGSNFTLKIRSTKLEDSAMYFCASSEGRQDLYEQYFGPGTRLTVT.

V usage is TRBV11-3 and J usage is TRBJ2-1, with D perhaps TRBD2 (6 bases). V lost 5 bases and J lost 4, with 21 bases in between. CDR1 and CDR2 from the germline V gene are SGHNT and YENEEA. The CDR3 has 17 residues. CDR3 bases: TGTGCCAGCAGCCCTTTTTCCGGAGGGGATCTTTACAATGAGCAGTTCTTC. Its protein product is CASSPFSGGDLYNEQFF.

The gene calls are TRBV7-2 and TRBJ2-2; D remains ambiguous. With 10 bases removed from V and 1 base from J, the gap between germline ends came to 10 bases. Germline CDR1 is SGHTA and CDR2 is FQGNSA. The CDR3 contains 13 residues. In nucleotides, the CDR3 is TGTGCCACCGCCCTTTGGAACACCGGGGAGCTGTTTTTT. Translating it yields CATALWNTGELFF.

CDR3 nucleotides: TGTGCCAGCAGCTTCCGCCGGGACGGGCCCTACGAGCAGTACTTC. Translating gives CASSFRRDGPYEQYF. This chain uses TRBV7-7 with TRBJ2-7; either TRBD1 or TRBD2 may fit D (5 bases each). Germline V CDR1 and CDR2: SSHAT, FNYEAQ (reference sequence). The V and J ends lost 3 bases and 2 bases respectively, with 14 bases between them. This CDR3 spans 15 amino acids.

There are a few counts of this clonotype. This chain uses TRBV2 with TRBJ2-7; D is possibly TRBD1 or TRBD2 (5 bases each). Germline V CDR1 and CDR2: SNHLY, FYNNEI. V lost 5 bases and J lost 7, with 15 bases in between. The CDR3 has 13 residues. CDR3 DNA: TGTGCCAGCAGTAAGGGGTCCGGCGGGGAGCAGTACTTC. Its protein is CASSKGSGGEQYF. Filled out from reference TRBV2 and TRBJ2-7, the complete variable domain reads EPEVTQTPSHQVTQMGQEVILRCVPISNHLYFYWYRQILGQKVEFLVSFYNNEISEKSEIFDDQFSVERPDGSNFTLKIRSTKLEDSAMYFCASSKGSGGEQYFGPGTRLTVT.

The rearrangement joins TRBV5-5 to TRBJ1-4; D is undetermined. This CDR3 region has 12 residues. From germline, CDR1 is SGHKS and CDR2 YYEKEE (reference sequence). The V and J ends lost 2 bases and 4 bases respectively, with 3 bases between them. DNA for the CDR3: TGTGCCAGCAGCTTCCGTAATGAAAAACTGTTTTTT. As protein: CASSFRNEKLFF.

The chain has TRBV6-6 and TRBJ1-1; D may be TRBD1 (5 bases). Trimming stripped 5 bases from V and 3 bases from J, with 16 bases between. Germline values: CDR1 MNHNY, CDR2 SVGAGI (reference sequence). There are 15 residues in the CDR3. This CDR3 is CASSLIRGFDTEAFF. The CDR3 bases are TGTGCCAGCAGTCTCATCCGGGGGTTTGACACTGAAGCTTTCTTT.

V usage is TRBV27 and J usage is TRBJ1-5; D is undetermined. Germline CDR1 reads MNHEY; CDR2 reads SMNVEV (reference sequence). The CDR3 extends over 13 amino acids. V was pared by 5 bases and J by 3 bases, with 8 bases between. The CDR3 DNA reads as TGTGCCAGCAGTGTCGGCGTCAATCAGCCCCAGCATTTT. This translates into CASSVGVNQPQHF.

This clonotype was observed many times. Here the CDR3 reads CASSLIEYEQYF. The CDR3 coding sequence is TGTGCCAGCAGCTTGATTGAGTACGAGCAGTACTTC. This chain joins TRBV5-6 and TRBJ2-7; D is unresolved. This CDR3 region has 12 residues. Per the germline V gene, CDR1 is SGHDT and CDR2 is YYEEEE. V lost 1 base to trimming and J lost 4 bases, with 6 bases between them.

This clonotype was recorded a few times. V and J are TRBV5-1 and TRBJ2-3; D possibly corresponds to TRBD1 (5 bases). V lost 0 bases and J 7 bases, leaving 12 bases between the germline ends. The CDR3 consists of 14 residues. The germline V gene has CDR1 SGHRS and CDR2 YFSETQ. The CDR3 sequence: CASSLGAGQNTQYF. The CDR3 DNA follows: TGCGCCAGCAGCTTGGGGGCAGGGCAGAATACGCAGTATTTT.

This clonotype was seen more than once but under ten times. This chain connects TRBV7-2 to TRBJ2-1; D remains unclear. Germline loops: CDR1 SGHTA, CDR2 FQGNSA. The length of the CDR3 is 11 residues. Trimming pared 5 bases from V and 2 bases from J, leaving 1 base between. CDR3 protein: CASSTYNEQFF. CDR3 nucleotide sequence: TGTGCCAGCAGCACCTACAATGAGCAGTTCTTC.

The chain carries TRBV18 and TRBJ2-3; 8 nucleotides line up with TRBD1. The ends lost 3 bases at V and 0 bases at J; junction bases unmatched: 11. The CDR3 has 18 amino acids. Germline V gene data show CDR1 as KGHSH and CDR2 as LQKENI. Written as DNA, the CDR3 is TGTGCCAGCTCACCCGGACAGGGTTTTTACTCTAGCACAGATACGCAGTATTTT. It codes for CASSPGQGFYSSTDTQYF. Variable domain in full (rest from reference TRBV18 and TRBJ2-3): NAGVMQNPRHLVRRRGQEARLRCSPMKGHSHVYWYRQLPEEGLKFMVYLQKENIIDESGMPKERFSAEFPKEGPSILRIQQVVRGDSAAYFCASSPGQGFYSSTDTQYFGPGTRLTVL.

This clonotype was seen a few times. The rearrangement links TRBV24-1 to TRBJ2-3; possibly TRBD2 for D (6 bases). Between the trimmed V and J ends, which lost 9 bases and 0 bases, there was a span of 24 bases. The CDR3 sequence is 18 residues long. Per the germline V gene, CDR1 is KGHDR and CDR2 is SFDVKD. The CDR3 loop is CATRRDSGTSTSTDTQYF. DNA for the CDR3: TGTGCCACCCGTCGAGATAGCGGAACATCAACTAGCACAGATACGCAGTATTTT.

This clonotype was counted a few times. The V gene is TRBV20-1, the J gene TRBJ2-7; 7 bases fit TRBD1. CDR1 and CDR2 from the germline V gene are DFQATT and SNEGSKA (reference sequence). The CDR3 is made up of 17 amino acids. Unmatched junction bases numbered 12, after V lost 0 bases and J lost 1 base. As DNA, the CDR3 is TGCAGTGCTAGAGATCCTGGGCCGACAGGGATATCCTACGAGCAGTACTTC. This gives the protein CSARDPGPTGISYEQYF.

This clonotype was picked up many times. The rearrangement joins TRBV7-3 to TRBJ2-1, with a possible D match to TRBD1 (6 bases). Trimming stripped 2 bases from V and 12 bases from J, with 14 bases between. This CDR3 has 13 amino acids. The germline V gene has CDR1 SGHTA and CDR2 FQGTGA. The CDR3 coding sequence is TGTGCCAGCAGCTTAGATCAGAGGGACATGCAGTTCTTC. It specifies CASSLDQRDMQFF.